This TCR beta chain derives from a study of post-analysis software for immune sequencing data. Across the whole study: Relapsing-remitting, secondary progressive and progressive-relapsing forms of multiple sclerosis all featured among disease courses.

J lost 3 bases, V lost 5 bases, and 6 bases had no gene match. CDR1 and CDR2 from the germline V gene are DFQATT and SNEGSKA (reference sequence). There are 14 residues in the CDR3. Prepared libraries of TCR beta cDNA carried unique molecular identifiers. TCRdb re-called the PCR reads through MiXCR, storing one row per CDR3 protein. The sample has more than 500,000 distinct CDR3 sequences, around a third seen once. This clonotype was observed a handful of times. Its antigen is currently unknown. Findings and limits, study-wide: TRBV5-6, TRBV5-1 and TRBV20-1 belonged to a set of a handful of TRBV segments that were more frequent in patients than controls.

The sample was blood. The clonotype comes from a girl aged 2-17 years with multiple sclerosis. The chain has TRBV20-1 and TRBJ2-4, with TRBD1 matching 8 bases. Here the CDR3 DNA reads TGCAGTGCTGGCCCCGGGACAGGCAAAAACATTCAGTACTTC. Its protein product is CSAGPGTGKNIQYF.